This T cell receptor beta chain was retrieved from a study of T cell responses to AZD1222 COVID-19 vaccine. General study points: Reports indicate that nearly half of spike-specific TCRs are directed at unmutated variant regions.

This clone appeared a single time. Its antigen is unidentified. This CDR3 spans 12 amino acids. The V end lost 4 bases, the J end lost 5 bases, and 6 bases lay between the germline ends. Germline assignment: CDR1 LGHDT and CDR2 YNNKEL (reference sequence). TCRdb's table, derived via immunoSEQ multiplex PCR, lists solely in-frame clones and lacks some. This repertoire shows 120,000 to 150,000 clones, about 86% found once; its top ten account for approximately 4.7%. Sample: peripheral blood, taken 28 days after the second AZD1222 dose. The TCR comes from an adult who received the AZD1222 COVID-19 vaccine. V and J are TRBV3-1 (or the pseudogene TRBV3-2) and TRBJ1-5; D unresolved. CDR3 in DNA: TGTGCCAGCAGCCCCGGCGATCAGCCCCAGCATTTT. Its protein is CASSPGDQPQHF.